This T cell receptor beta chain was found in a study of blood T cell repertoires in COVID-19 (dated by TCRdb to 2020 to 2021). For the wider study: The collaborator samples originated in the United States, Italy and Spain and spanned the acute and convalescent phases of COVID-19. The prospective study material was composed of cDNA or gDNA derived from T cells, B-cell-depleted T cells, or PBMCs. Subjects who had been exposed to COVID-19, were actively infected with it, or had recovered from it provided the deeply sampled blood TCRbeta repertoires that made up the dataset. The repertoires were made available in a free public database intended to serve as a resource for research on the immune response to SARS-CoV-2. Samples were obtained from the ongoing ImmuneRACE study (first 160 participants) and from over a thousand subjects provided by 6 global collaborators. Sample metadata almost always included a de-identified subject ID, COVID-19 status, age in years and sex. Where HLA class I and class II types were available, the types were taken from metadata supplied by the sample provider, not from assay-based typing.

Overall results and qualifications from the work: The amount of clinical and demographic metadata varied by source and participant and was provided uncurated.

Including cysteine and phenylalanine, the CDR3 has 13 amino acids. Only the CDR3 DNA is retained, 39 bases long and in frame from the first base. Sequences SEHNR (CDR1) and FQNEAQ (CDR2) are obtained from the germline V gene (reference sequence). Deletion took 2 bases off V and 1 base off J, with a span of 5 bases between the germline ends. TCRbeta CDR3 regions were amplified from genomic DNA by means of the immunoSEQ Assay, a bias-controlled multiplex PCR. The authors' analysis ran thus. Nucleated cell counts per sample were estimated from amplification of reference gene primers within the assay. To quantify the absolute abundance of each unique TCRbeta CDR3 rearrangement, sequence reads were collapsed and filtered. For each sample, productive Simpson clonality was calculated by taking the square root of Simpson's diversity index across productive rearrangements. What TCRdb holds here is the immuneACCESS table cut down to in-frame rearrangements. Part of the clones is not present; checked against another copy, under half of the missing clones reflect an unresolved V gene, and the others are unexplained. V, J and clone size were drawn from that table, and D and trimming were deduced from the DNA. This sample lists 150,000 or so clones; over 80% were detected once. The ten largest make up over 4% of the sample.

With regard to this clone: Its binding antigen is unknown. No clone much larger than this one lies a single base away; base qualities are absent.

Enrolling through a virtual design, the prospective study's participants ranged in age from roughly 18 to 90 years and lived across roughly 23 United States geographic areas. Cohort assignment in the prospective study relied on participant-reported clinical history from a screening survey and a study questionnaire. Exposed participants had been in contact, within 2 weeks of entering the study, with a person who had a PCR-confirmed or clinician-diagnosed case of COVID-19. In the prospective study, mobile phlebotomists collected whole blood, serum and a nasopharyngeal or oropharyngeal swab from each participant. Participants in the prospective study had the option to provide additional blood draws and questionnaires over an approximately 2-month period. Blood samples from the prospective study were shipped frozen or at room temperature prior to DNA extraction.

This sequence originates from a man between 65 and 85 years old who had been exposed to COVID-19. This chain joins TRBV7-9 to TRBJ1-1, with the D gene not clear enough to name. Sequencing was carried out using PBMCs or T cells enriched from blood (not recorded which). The DNA is as follows: TGTGCCAGCAGCTTACTAAGGAACACTGAAGCTTTCTTT. Its translation is CASSLLRNTEAFF.